This T cell receptor (beta chain) was found in a study of blood T cell repertoires in COVID-19. Across the whole study: COVID-19 samples collected from the United States, Italy and Spain covered acute and convalescent phases. T cells, B-cell-depleted T cells, or PBMCs provided the cDNA or gDNA that served as material.

CDR1 and CDR2 from the germline V gene are SEHNR and FQNEAQ (reference sequence). This CDR3 comprises 15 residues. The ends lost 5 bases at V and 4 bases at J; junction bases unmatched: 5. Source study methods: Reference gene primers were amplified, and this amplification served to estimate nucleated cell counts. Clones were sequenced by immunoSEQ multiplex PCR, and TCRdb holds only the in-frame ones, with some missing. V and J calls and clone size are those listed in that table; D and trimming were worked out from the DNA. The data contain 95,000 to 150,000 clones, around 81% of them singletons. The receptor's source is a man aged 30 to 45 with COVID-19, enrolled during active disease. The sample consisted of peripheral blood. This chain connects TRBV7-9 to TRBJ1-3; 10 bases align to TRBD1. This CDR3 reads CASSRTGGLGNTIYF. The CDR3 DNA is TGTGCCAGCAGCAGGACAGGGGGACTCGGAAACACCATATATTTT.